This T cell receptor (beta chain) was retrieved from a study of molecular identifiers for immune sequencing clone quantification. Germline CDR1 reads MNHEY; CDR2 reads SMNVEV (reference sequence). Trimming took 4 bases from V and 3 from J, leaving 17 bases between them. This CDR3 contains 16 residues. Each CDR3 protein is one row after TCRdb ran MiXCR on the PCR reads. The repertoire holds tens of thousands of distinct CDR3 sequences, with roughly a quarter as singletons. In its sample, this clonotype was seen many times. Naive CD8 T cells underwent sorting with the CD8+CD4-CCR7+CD45RA+ definition. The clonotype was recovered from a human donor in good health. Some libraries in this study had Jurkat cell RNA spiked in. J is TRBJ2-3 and V is TRBV27; D unclear. The source material was naive CD8+ T cells from blood, with Jurkat cell RNA spiked in. Specified subset: FACS-sorted CD8+CD4-CCR7+CD45RA+ naive T cells. CDR3 nucleotide sequence: TGTGCCAGCAGTTCCGTCGGAACCTCGGGTACAGATACGCAGTATTTT. It specifies CASSSVGTSGTDTQYF.